These 32 T cell receptor beta chains came from one sample sequenced in a study of a mutant IDH1 vaccine in newly diagnosed glioma. Time point noted: week 47, end of study. What each vaccine dose contained was 300 ug of mutant IDH1 20-mer peptide, accompanied by topical imiquimod. Their cognate antigens are unknown. Method: immunoSEQ multiplex PCR; TCRdb's copy keeps in-frame clones and lacks some. The sample yields about 94,000 clones, over 85% seen once. Sequencing used PBMCs, obtained from a glioma patient whose treatment included an IDH1 peptide vaccine. The receptors were sampled from a woman in her fifties or sixties with glioma.

Of note for this clone: The same CDR3 is also encoded by other DNA sequences in this sample. The chain joins TRBV7-3 to TRBJ2-7; 9 bases agree with TRBD2. Per the germline V gene, CDR1 is SGHTA and CDR2 is FQGTGA. This CDR3 has 14 residues. J gave up 2 bases and V 2 bases, and 1 base lay outside the gene matches. CDR3 in DNA: TGTGCCAGCAGCTTAGCGGGAGGGCCCTACGAGCAGTACTTC. This sequence encodes CASSLAGGPYEQYF.

J is TRBJ2-3 and V is TRBV2, with D unresolved. Germline lookup yields CDR1 SNHLY and CDR2 FYNNEI. Between the trimmed V and J ends, which lost 5 bases and 0 bases, there was a span of 12 bases. There are 15 residues in the CDR3. The CDR3 loop is CASSPDTQSTDTQYF. In DNA form, the CDR3 reads TGTGCCAGCAGTCCCGACACACAAAGCACAGATACGCAGTATTTT. Together with reference TRBV2 and TRBJ2-3, the CDR3 gives the full variable domain: EPEVTQTPSHQVTQMGQEVILRCVPISNHLYFYWYRQILGQKVEFLVSFYNNEISEKSEIFDDQFSVERPDGSNFTLKIRSTKLEDSAMYFCASSPDTQSTDTQYFGPGTRLTVL.

V usage is TRBV28 and J usage is TRBJ2-1; 15 bases are shared with TRBD2. This CDR3 has 20 residues. V was pared by 5 bases and J by 0 bases, with 11 bases of the junction left unmatched. The germline V gene has CDR1 MDHEN and CDR2 SYDVKM. The CDR3 nucleotides read TGTGCCAGCAGTCCCCTACCTGGACTAGCGGGAGGGAGCTCCTACAATGAGCAGTTCTTC. Amino acids: CASSPLPGLAGGSSYNEQFF.

The CDR3 region has the DNA TGCGCCAGCAGCTTGAGGCAGGGGGATGGCTACACCTTC. This sequence encodes CASSLRQGDGYTF. The chain links TRBV5-1 to TRBJ1-2, with 7 bases aligning to TRBD1. The CDR3 contains 13 residues. CDR1 is SGHRS, CDR2 YFSETQ, per germline. Losses at the gene ends were 1 base for V and 6 bases for J; bases not matched to a gene: 3. The full variable domain, rest sourced from reference TRBV5-1 and TRBJ1-2, is KAGVTQTPRYLIKTRGQQVTLSCSPISGHRSVSWYQQTPGQGLQFLFEYFSETQRNKGNFPGRFSGRQFSNSRSEMNVSTLELGDSALYLCASSLRQGDGYTFGSGTRLTVV.

The rearrangement links TRBV2 to TRBJ2-5; 8 nucleotides match TRBD1. The J call is in doubt because the DNA end fits TRBJ2-7 better. Germline values: CDR1 SNHLY, CDR2 FYNNEI. The CDR3 totals 15 residues. The CDR3 DNA reads TGTGCCAGCAGTTCTAGGACAGGGTCCCTCCTCGAGCAGTACTTC. Translating it yields CASSSRTGSLLEQYF.

The chain has TRBV7-9 and TRBJ2-2; D tentatively reads TRBD1 or TRBD2 (5 bases each). CDR3 length equals 18 residues. CDR1 and CDR2 (germline): SEHNR, FQNEAQ (reference sequence). V shed 3 bases and J shed 3 bases, with 20 bases lying between them. The CDR3 DNA reads as TGTGCCAGCAGCTTCGGGAACACCCATCTAGGGGACACCGGGGAGCTGTTTTTT. It encodes CASSFGNTHLGDTGELFF.

The V call is TRBV4-2, the J call TRBJ2-7; D is undetermined. The CDR3 is 13 residues long. Germline V gives CDR1 LGHNA, CDR2 YNFKEQ. V dropped 2 bases and J dropped 4 bases, with 9 bases sitting between them. The CDR3 loop reads CASSQNSNYEQYF. CDR3 DNA sequence: TGTGCCAGCAGCCAAAACAGTAATTACGAGCAGTACTTC.

CDR3 nucleotides: TGTGCCATCGCAAAGGGACAGGGGATCTATGGCTACACCTTC. Protein product: CAIAKGQGIYGYTF. The chain has TRBV6-5 and TRBJ1-2, with 10 bases identical to TRBD1. Trimming removed 10 bases from V and 4 bases from J; junction bases left unmatched: 9. The CDR3 runs to 14 residues. CDR1 is MNHEY and CDR2 is SVGAGI in the germline V gene.

For this clone: The same CDR3 arises from other DNA sequences in this sample as well. This chain uses TRBV30 with TRBJ1-2; D is unclear. The CDR3 sequence is 13 residues long. V shed 0 bases and J shed 4 bases, with 9 bases lying between them. In germline, CDR1 is GTSNPN, CDR2 SVGIG (reference sequence). Here the CDR3 DNA reads TGTGCCTGGAGTGTCGAAAGGAGCTATGGCTACACCTTC. Its protein is CAWSVERSYGYTF. Combining the CDR3 with reference TRBV30 and TRBJ1-2 gives the whole variable domain SQTIHQWPATLVQPVGSPLSLECTVEGTSNPNLYWYRQAAGRGLQLLFYSVGIGQISSEVPQNLSASRPQDRQFILSSKKLLLSDSGFYLCAWSVERSYGYTFGSGTRLTVV.

The rearrangement uses TRBV21-1 and TRBJ2-7. TRBV21-1 is described as a pseudogene. This CDR3 has 15 residues. The CDR3 reads CASSKYWVVTYEQYF. As DNA, the CDR3 is TGTGCCAGCAGCAAATATTGGGTTGTGACCTACGAGCAGTACTTC.

This chain joins TRBV5-1 and TRBJ2-5; D gene unclear. The V end was cut by 4 bases, the J end by 5 bases, with 12 bases between. Germline loops: CDR1 SGHRS, CDR2 YFSETQ. CDR3 length: 13 amino acids. As DNA, the CDR3 is TGCGCCAGCAGCCCCCCAATGGTGGAGACCCAGTACTTC. Translation: CASSPPMVETQYF. Variable domain in full (rest from reference TRBV5-1 and TRBJ2-5): KAGVTQTPRYLIKTRGQQVTLSCSPISGHRSVSWYQQTPGQGLQFLFEYFSETQRNKGNFPGRFSGRQFSNSRSEMNVSTLELGDSALYLCASSPPMVETQYFGPGTRLLVL.

V usage is TRBV27 and J usage is TRBJ2-7, with TRBD2 matching 7 bases. The CDR3 is made up of 12 amino acids. CDR1 MNHEY and CDR2 SMNVEV come from the germline V gene (reference sequence). V gave up 6 bases and J gave up 5 bases; unmatched junction bases: 4. The CDR3 spells CASRGGAHEQYF. CDR3 sequence (DNA): TGTGCCAGCAGGGGAGGGGCTCACGAGCAGTACTTC.

The V and J genes are TRBV2 and TRBJ1-4; 7 bases line up with TRBD1. Germline CDR1 is SNHLY and CDR2 is FYNNEI. CDR3 length equals 15 residues. V dropped 7 bases and J dropped 0; count of bases not matched to a gene: 5. The CDR3 bases are TGTGCCAGCATGGGGACAGTGGCAACTAATGAAAAACTGTTTTTT. It specifies CASMGTVATNEKLFF.

This chain uses TRBV27 with TRBJ2-1, with TRBD2 matching 9 bases. CDR1 is MNHEY and CDR2 is SMNVEV in the germline V gene (reference sequence). CDR3 length equals 16 residues. The V and J ends lost 2 bases and 9 bases, in that order; junction bases with no gene match: 11. This CDR3 is CASSLRGAGGPGEQFF. CDR3 nucleotides: TGTGCCAGCAGTTTAAGGGGCGCGGGAGGGCCGGGTGAGCAGTTCTTC.

The chain is built from TRBV7-9 and TRBJ2-3; D call uncertain. V was trimmed by 5 bases and J by 1 base, leaving 16 bases between them. CDR1 and CDR2 (germline): SEHNR, FQNEAQ (reference sequence). The length of the CDR3 is 16 residues. The CDR3 nucleotides are TGTGCCAGCAGCCCGATATTAGGGATTCGCACAGATACGCAGTATTTT. Protein sequence: CASSPILGIRTDTQYF.

The V call is TRBV5-1, the J call TRBJ1-3; TRBD1 might be the D (6 bases). V shed 0 bases and J shed 3 bases, with 7 bases lying between them. Germline CDR1 and CDR2: SGHRS and YFSETQ. The CDR3 is 14 residues long. DNA for the CDR3: TGCGCCAGCAGCTTGGACAGGGTTGGAAACACCATATATTTT. Translated: CASSLDRVGNTIYF.

The V and J genes are TRBV9 and TRBJ1-2, with D possibly being TRBD1 (5 bases). The CDR3 has 14 residues. The V gene's germline CDR1 is SGDLS and CDR2 YYNGEE. V was shortened by 0 bases and J by 1 base, with 7 bases between the two germline ends. In DNA form, the CDR3 reads TGTGCCAGCAGCGTAGGGGGACTTAACTATGGCTACACCTTC. Its translation is CASSVGGLNYGYTF.

In its sample, this clone was seen once. J is TRBJ2-7 and V is TRBV27; D is possibly TRBD1 (6 bases). Germline V lookup: CDR1 MNHEY, CDR2 SMNVEV (reference sequence). Trimming shortened V by 5 bases and J by 5 bases, and 16 bases separated the two germline ends. The CDR3 is made up of 14 amino acids. The CDR3, as DNA: TGTGCCAGCAGTCGGACCGGACAGCACAACGAGCAGTACTTC. It yields the protein CASSRTGQHNEQYF.

Note on this clone: Other DNA sequences within the sample encode an identical CDR3. J is TRBJ2-3 and V is TRBV10-3; 13 bases align to TRBD2. With 4 bases clipped from V and 5 bases from J, the junction kept 6 bases outside the gene matches. The CDR3 extends over 16 amino acids. Per the germline V gene, CDR1 is ENHRY and CDR2 is SYGVKD. CDR3 coding DNA: TGTGCCATCAGTGGAACCGGGACTAGCGGGAAAGATACGCAGTATTTT. This encodes CAISGTGTSGKDTQYF.

The chain is built from TRBV28 and TRBJ1-2; D perhaps matches TRBD1 (6 bases). The CDR3 is 14 residues long. Trimming shortened V by 7 bases and J by 7 bases, and 19 bases separated the two germline ends. Germline V gene sequence: CDR1 MDHEN, CDR2 SYDVKM. CDR3 coding DNA: TGTGCCAGCAAAACCGGGACATCTTCGGCTGGCTACACCTTC. Encoded protein: CASKTGTSSAGYTF.

V usage is TRBV7-3 and J usage is TRBJ1-1; D unclear. The CDR3 spans 13 residues. Trimming removed 2 bases at V and 0 bases at J, with 4 bases between. Looked up from germline, CDR1 is SGHTA and CDR2 is FQGTGA. The CDR3 region has the DNA TGTGCCAGCAGCTTAGGAATGAACACTGAAGCTTTCTTT. Amino acid sequence: CASSLGMNTEAFF.

The chain couples TRBV6-5 to TRBJ2-1; D perhaps matches TRBD1 (5 bases). This CDR3 is 15 amino acids long. The V gene's germline CDR1 is MNHEY and CDR2 SVGAGI. Trimming pared 6 bases from V and 0 bases from J, leaving 12 bases between. The CDR3 spells CASRLTDASYNEQFF. The CDR3 DNA reads as TGTGCCAGCAGACTGACAGACGCCTCCTACAATGAGCAGTTCTTC.

This rearrangement joins TRBV9 to TRBJ1-1; D is unclear. The germline CDR1 and CDR2 sequences are SGDLS and YYNGEE. V gave up 0 bases and J gave up 3 bases, with 6 bases separating them. This CDR3 spans 13 amino acids. In nucleotides, the CDR3 is TGTGCCAGCAGCGTAGTCTCCGACACTGAAGCTTTCTTT. Its protein is CASSVVSDTEAFF.

The chain uses TRBV15 and TRBJ1-2; D perhaps matches TRBD1 (6 bases). CDR1 and CDR2 from the germline V gene are LNHNV and YYDKDF (reference sequence). The CDR3 spans 14 residues. Trimming stripped 1 base from V and 4 bases from J, with 10 bases between. CDR3 in DNA: TGTGCCACCAGCAGAGCGGGGGGCCGCTATGGCTACACCTTC. The encoded protein is CATSRAGGRYGYTF.

J is TRBJ1-1 and V is TRBV10-3, with 8 positions matching TRBD1. Germline V gives CDR1 ENHRY, CDR2 SYGVKD. The J segment lost 3 bases and the V segment lost 5 bases, leaving 8 bases of the junction unmatched. The CDR3 consists of 15 residues. In DNA, the CDR3 is TGTGCCATCAGTATCCAGGGGGCCGGAGACACTGAAGCTTTCTTT. It translates to CAISIQGAGDTEAFF.

The chain carries TRBV9 and TRBJ2-1; maybe TRBD1 (5 bases). The CDR3 runs to 15 residues. V lost 2 bases and J 0 bases, leaving 9 bases between the germline ends. Germline CDR1 SGDLS, CDR2 YYNGEE. CDR3 sequence reads: CASSVGASSYNEQFF. The CDR3 region has the DNA TGTGCCAGCAGCGTTGGGGCGAGCTCCTACAATGAGCAGTTCTTC.

The chain joins TRBV29-1 to TRBJ2-1; 9 positions match TRBD1. This CDR3 has 11 amino acids. After removal of 7 bases from V and 16 bases from J, the junction contained 11 bases not matched to a gene. The germline V gene encodes CDR1 SQVTM and CDR2 ANQGSEA. CDR3 in DNA: TGCAGCGCATTATCCAGGACAGGGGAATTCTTC. It encodes CSALSRTGEFF.

The rearrangement links TRBV7-2 to TRBJ2-2; possible D gene TRBD2, 5 bases. V was cut by 5 bases and J by 8 bases, with 21 bases left in between. Looked up from germline, CDR1 is SGHTA and CDR2 is FQGNSA. The CDR3 has 16 residues. The CDR3 reads CASSPPLALSGGELFF. In nucleotides, the CDR3 is TGTGCCAGCAGCCCGCCCTTAGCTCTCTCGGGAGGGGAGCTGTTTTTT.

This chain links TRBV28 with TRBJ2-7; 7 bases agree with TRBD2. CDR1 is MDHEN, CDR2 SYDVKM, per germline. The CDR3 covers 13 residues. Unmatched junction bases numbered 4, after V lost 6 bases and J lost 2 bases. CDR3 bases: TGTGCCAGCAGCTCCGGGACTACCTACGAGCAGTACTTC. This sequence encodes CASSSGTTYEQYF.

The V and J genes are TRBV28 and TRBJ2-5; the D is unclear. The CDR3 loop spans 15 amino acids. Trimming shortened V by 0 bases and J by 1 base, and 9 bases separated the two germline ends. Germline loops: CDR1 MDHEN, CDR2 SYDVKM. This chain's CDR3 is CASSLWTGTQETQYF. The CDR3, as DNA: TGTGCCAGCAGTTTATGGACCGGAACCCAAGAGACCCAGTACTTC.

The chain uses TRBV7-8 and TRBJ1-1, with D unclear. The V end lost 5 bases, the J end lost 4 bases, and 11 bases lay between the germline ends. The germline V gene encodes CDR1 SGHVS and CDR2 FQNEAQ. This CDR3 has 13 residues. CDR3 sequence reads: CASSRVYSTEAFF. The CDR3 bases are TGTGCCAGCAGCCGAGTTTATTCCACTGAAGCTTTCTTT. Variable domain in full (rest from reference TRBV7-8 and TRBJ1-1): GAGVSQSPRYKVAKRGQDVALRCDPISGHVSLFWYQQALGQGPEFLTYFQNEAQLDKSGLPSDRFFAERPEGSVSTLKIQRTQQEDSAVYLCASSRVYSTEAFFGQGTRLTVV.

The genes are TRBV5-1 and TRBJ1-2, with 10 nucleotides matching TRBD1. V lost 3 bases, J lost 7 bases, and 9 bases stayed unmatched. Germline CDR1 and CDR2: SGHRS and YFSETQ. This CDR3 region has 15 residues. CDR3 in DNA: TGCGCCAGCAGCTCCCAGGGACAGGGGAGTGGTGGCTACACCTTC. Protein product: CASSSQGQGSGGYTF.